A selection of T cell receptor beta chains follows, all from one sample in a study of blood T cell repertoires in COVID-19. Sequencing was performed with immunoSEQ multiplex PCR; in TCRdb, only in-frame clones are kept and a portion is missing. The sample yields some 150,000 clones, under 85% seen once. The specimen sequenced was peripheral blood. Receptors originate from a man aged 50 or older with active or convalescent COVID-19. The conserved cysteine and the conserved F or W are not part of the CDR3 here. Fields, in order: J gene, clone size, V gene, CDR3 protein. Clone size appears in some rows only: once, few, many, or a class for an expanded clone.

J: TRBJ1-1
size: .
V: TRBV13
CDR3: ASSQGLREAEAF

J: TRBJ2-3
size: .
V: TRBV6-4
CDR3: ASSDSSGRRQY

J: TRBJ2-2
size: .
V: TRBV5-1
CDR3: ASSLESSGSTGELF

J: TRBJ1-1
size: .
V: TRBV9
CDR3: ASSVGQGVTEAF

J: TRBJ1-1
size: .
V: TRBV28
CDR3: ATRVGSQGAF

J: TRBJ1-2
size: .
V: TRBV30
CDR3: AWSVLTGLGGYT

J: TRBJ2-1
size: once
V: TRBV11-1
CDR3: ASSFSSGDYNEQF

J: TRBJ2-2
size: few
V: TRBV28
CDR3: ASSTRAGGLFNTGELF

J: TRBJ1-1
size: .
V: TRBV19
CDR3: ASSIDRGGEAF

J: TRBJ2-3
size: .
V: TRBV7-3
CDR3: ASSQGDTQY

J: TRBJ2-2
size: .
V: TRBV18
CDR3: ASSPLQGDGELF

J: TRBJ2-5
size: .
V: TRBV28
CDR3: ASSLASGVKETQY

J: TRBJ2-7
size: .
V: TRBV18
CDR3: ASSPLDRESEQY

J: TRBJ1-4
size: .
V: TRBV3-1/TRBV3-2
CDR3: ASSPGVGRRREKLF

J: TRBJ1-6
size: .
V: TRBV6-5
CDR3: ASSWTYSPLH

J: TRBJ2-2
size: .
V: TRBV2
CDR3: ASRIDYSSAGELF

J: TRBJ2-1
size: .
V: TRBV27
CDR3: ASSKPGEPRNEQF

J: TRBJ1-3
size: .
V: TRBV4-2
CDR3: ASSRGSRQGIGGNTIY

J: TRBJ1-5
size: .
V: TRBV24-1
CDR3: ATSDFWTNQPQH

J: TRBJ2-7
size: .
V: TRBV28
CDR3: ASSLTRTGIYEQY

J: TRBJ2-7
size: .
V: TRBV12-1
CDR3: ASRPMGSPSGSYEQY

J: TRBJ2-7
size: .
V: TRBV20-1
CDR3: SASPSGGYYEQY

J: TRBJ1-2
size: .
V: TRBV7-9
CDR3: ASSYGQGDGYT

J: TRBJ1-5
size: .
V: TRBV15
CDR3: ATSRPSDRGGNQPQH

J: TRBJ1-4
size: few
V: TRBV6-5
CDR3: ASLGTGGIEKLF

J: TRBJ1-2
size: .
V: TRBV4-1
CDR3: ASSQDLGEFYGYT

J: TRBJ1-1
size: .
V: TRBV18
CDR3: ASSPSWGRGLEGTEAF